A single sample gave rise to the 5 T cell receptor beta chains below, sequenced in a study of shared clonotypes between healthy human individuals. TCRdb's copy holds only in-frame clones and misses some; the assay was immunoSEQ multiplex PCR. The sample lists under 1 million clones, almost 95% occurring once. Naive CD8 cells comprised CD45RO-negative, CCR7-positively selected cells, excluding terminally differentiated effector memory CD45RA+ cells. Sequencing was carried out using naive CD8+ T cells sorted from blood. The receptors were gathered from a man between 25 and 39 years old in good health.

This clone appeared a single time. This sequence joins TRBV28 and TRBJ2-7; 7 positions match TRBD1. Per germline, CDR1 MDHEN and CDR2 SYDVKM. The CDR3 sequence is 14 residues long. V shed 7 bases and J 1 base; nucleotides not matched to a gene: 7. In DNA form, the CDR3 reads TGTGCCAGCAACCGACAGGGACCTTCCTACGAGCAGTACTTC. Translation gives CASNRQGPSYEQYF.

The chain carries TRBV5-6 and TRBJ1-3; D remains ambiguous. The CDR3 is 14 residues long. Germline CDR1 and CDR2: SGHDT and YYEEEE. Trimming stripped 4 bases from V and 4 bases from J, with 12 bases between. The CDR3: CASSLTGTGNTIYF. The DNA of the CDR3 is TGTGCCAGCAGCCTTACGGGTACGGGAAACACCATATATTTT.

V usage is TRBV9 and J usage is TRBJ2-5, with TRBD1 matching over 9 bases. The CDR3 runs to 17 residues. CDR1 and CDR2 (germline): SGDLS, YYNGEE. V was pared by 1 base and J by 2 bases, with 9 bases of the junction left unmatched. As DNA, the CDR3 is TGTGCCAGCAGCGTAACCTGGACAGGGGAGAGTCAAGAGACCCAGTACTTC. Translating it yields CASSVTWTGESQETQYF.

This clone was counted a single time. V and J are TRBV20-1 and TRBJ1-4; D unresolved. The CDR3 spans 10 residues. Between the trimmed V and J ends, which lost 1 base and 8 bases, there was a span of 2 bases. Germline V gene data show CDR1 as DFQATT and CDR2 as SNEGSKA (reference sequence). The CDR3 is CSARAEKLFF. The CDR3 DNA reads TGCAGTGCTAGAGCCGAAAAACTGTTTTTT.

The V and J genes are TRBV6-6 and TRBJ2-7; the D is unclear. The CDR3 contains 11 residues. Germline V gene data show CDR1 as MNHNY and CDR2 as SVGAGI (reference sequence). V lost 5 bases, J lost 5 bases, and 7 bases lay in between. CDR3 sequence: CASSKTHEQYF. The CDR3 nucleotides read TGTGCCAGCAGTAAGACCCACGAGCAGTACTTC.